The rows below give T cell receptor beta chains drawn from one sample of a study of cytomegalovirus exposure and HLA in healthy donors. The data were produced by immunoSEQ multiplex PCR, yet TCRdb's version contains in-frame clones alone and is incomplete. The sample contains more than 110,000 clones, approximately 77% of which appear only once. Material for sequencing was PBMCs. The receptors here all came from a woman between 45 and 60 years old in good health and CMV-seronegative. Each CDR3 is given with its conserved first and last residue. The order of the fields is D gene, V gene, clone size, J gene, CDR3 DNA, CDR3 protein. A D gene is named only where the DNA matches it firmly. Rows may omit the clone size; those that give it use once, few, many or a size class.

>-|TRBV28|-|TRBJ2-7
TGTGCCAGCAATCCAACCCAGGAAGTTGTATACGAGCAGTACTTC
CASNPTQEVVYEQYF
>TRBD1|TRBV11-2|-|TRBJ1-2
TGTGCCAGCAGCCCGGACAGGGGGGTCGGCTACACCTTC
CASSPDRGVGYTF
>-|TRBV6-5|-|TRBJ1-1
TGTGCCAGCACCCTACGGGGGAGAAGTGAAGCTTTCTTT
CASTLRGRSEAFF
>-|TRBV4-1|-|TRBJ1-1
TGCGCCAGCAGCCAAGAGGGCCTACTGAACACTGAAGCTTTCTTT
CASSQEGLLNTEAFF
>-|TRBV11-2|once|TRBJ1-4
TGTGCCAGCAGCTTGTTCGATGAAAAACTGTTTTTT
CASSLFDEKLFF
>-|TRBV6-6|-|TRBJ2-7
TGTGCCAGCCGAAGTTACCTGGACACCTCCTACGAGCAGTACTTC
CASRSYLDTSYEQYF
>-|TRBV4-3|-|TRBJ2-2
TGCGCCAGCAGCCAAGATAGAACGAACACCGGGGAGCTGTTTTTT
CASSQDRTNTGELFF
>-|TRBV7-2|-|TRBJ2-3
TGTGCCAGCAGCTTAGGCTCAGGGTATGGAGATACGCAGTATTTT
CASSLGSGYGDTQYF
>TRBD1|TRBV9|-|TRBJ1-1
TGTGCCAGCAGCGTAGCGCAAGGGGGCTTCGCGAACACTGAAGCTTTCTTT
CASSVAQGGFANTEAFF
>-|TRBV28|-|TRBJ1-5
TGTGCCAGCCGAACGGGGGGTCAGCCCCAGCATTTT
CASRTGGQPQHF
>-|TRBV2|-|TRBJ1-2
TGTGCCAGCAGAAACCGTGGGGAGGGCTATGGCTACACCTTC
CASRNRGEGYGYTF
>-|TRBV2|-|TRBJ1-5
TGTGCCAGCAGTGAAAGTCTTTTTAGAAGCAATCAGCCCCAGCATTTT
CASSESLFRSNQPQHF
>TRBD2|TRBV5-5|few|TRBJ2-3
TGTGCCAGCAGCTTCTTAGCGGGGGGGTCAGATACGCAGTATTTT
CASSFLAGGSDTQYF
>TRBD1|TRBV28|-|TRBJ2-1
TGTGCCAGCAGTTCGCGGACAGGGCCCAATGAGCAGTTCTTC
CASSSRTGPNEQFF
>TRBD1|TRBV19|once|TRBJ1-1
TGTGCCAGTAGTTCGCCCGGGACAGATGCTATGAACACTGAAGCTTTCTTT
CASSSPGTDAMNTEAFF
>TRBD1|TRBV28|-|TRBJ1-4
TGTGCCACTCTCTCCGGGACAGGAAATGAAAAACTGTTTTTT
CATLSGTGNEKLFF
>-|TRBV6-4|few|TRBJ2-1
TGTGCCAGCAGTTCCCGACTAGGAAGGGGAAACAATGAGCAGTTCTTC
CASSSRLGRGNNEQFF
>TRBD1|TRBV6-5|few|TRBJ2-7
TGTGCCAGCAGAAGGACAGGGGGACCAAGCGAGCAGTACTTC
CASRRTGGPSEQYF
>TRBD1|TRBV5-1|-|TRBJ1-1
TGCGCCAGCAGCTTATCCGGGGGGGGACAGGGGATAACTGAAGCTTTCTTT
CASSLSGGGQGITEAFF
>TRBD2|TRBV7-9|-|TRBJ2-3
TGTGCCAGCAGCTTAGAGGCGGGGGGCTACACAGATACGCAGTATTTT
CASSLEAGGYTDTQYF
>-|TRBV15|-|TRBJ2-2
TGTGCCACCAGGGAGGAGGAGGGGAAGGAAACCGGGGAGCTGTTTTTT
CATREEEGKETGELFF
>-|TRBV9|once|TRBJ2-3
TGTGCCAGCAGCGAAGGGGGTGTAATGAGAGATACGCAGTATTTT
CASSEGGVMRDTQYF
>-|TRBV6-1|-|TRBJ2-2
TGTGCCAGCAGACCCGGGACACAAATGCGGGAGCTGTTTTTT
CASRPGTQMRELFF
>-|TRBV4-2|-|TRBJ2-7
TGTGCCAGCAGCCAAGATAGGGGGACCGGGCAGTACTTC
CASSQDRGTGQYF
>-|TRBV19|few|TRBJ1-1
TGTGCCAGTATCTCACGGGGGAACACTGAAGCTTTCTTT
CASISRGNTEAFF
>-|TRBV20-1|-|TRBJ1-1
TGCAGGGGGGAGGGTACTGAAGCTTTCTTT
CRGEGTEAFF
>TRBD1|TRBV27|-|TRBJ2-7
TGTGCCAGCAGCAAGGGACAGGGGGTATCCCTCTACGAGCAGTACTTC
CASSKGQGVSLYEQYF
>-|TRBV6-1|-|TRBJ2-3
TGTGCCAGCAGTGAAGACGGGGAACCCACAGATACGCAGTATTTT
CASSEDGEPTDTQYF
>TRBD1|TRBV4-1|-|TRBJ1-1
TGCGCCAGCAGCCAAGCGACAGGGGGAACTGAAGCTTTCTTT
CASSQATGGTEAFF
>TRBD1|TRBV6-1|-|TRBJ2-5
TGTGCCAGCTCCCGGGACAGGGAGACCCAGTACTTC
CASSRDRETQYF
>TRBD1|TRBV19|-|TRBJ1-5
TGTGCCAGTAGTATACTTCGACAGGGGGCATATCAGCCCCAGCATTTT
CASSILRQGAYQPQHF
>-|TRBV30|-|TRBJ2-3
TGTGCCTGGGATGCGGGGCCCCTCACTAGCACAGATACGCAGTATTTT
CAWDAGPLTSTDTQYF
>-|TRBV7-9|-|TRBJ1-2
TGTGCCAGCAGCTCCGGGTTGAACTATGGCTACACCTTC
CASSSGLNYGYTF
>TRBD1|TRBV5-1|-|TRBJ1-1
TGCGCCAGCAGCTTGCAAACAGGGGCGGTCACTGAAGCTTTCTTT
CASSLQTGAVTEAFF
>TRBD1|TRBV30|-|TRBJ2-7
TGTGCCTGGAGTGTGCAAGACAGGGCTTACGAGCAGTACTTC
CAWSVQDRAYEQYF
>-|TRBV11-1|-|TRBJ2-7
TGTGCCAGCAGCTTAGGGACATCCTACTACGAGCAGTACTTC
CASSLGTSYYEQYF
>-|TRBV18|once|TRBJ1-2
TGTGCCAGCTCACCACCAACAGGGCACTATGGCTACACCTTC
CASSPPTGHYGYTF
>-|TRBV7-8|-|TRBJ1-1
TGTGCCAGCAGCTTGAGGGTCGACGACACTGAAGCTTTCTTT
CASSLRVDDTEAFF
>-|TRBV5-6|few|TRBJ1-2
TGTGCCAGCAGCTTGACACAGGTAAACTATGGCTACACCTTC
CASSLTQVNYGYTF
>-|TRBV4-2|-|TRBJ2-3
TGTGCCAGCAGCCAAATGGCGGAAGGATTGACAGATACGCAGTATTTT
CASSQMAEGLTDTQYF
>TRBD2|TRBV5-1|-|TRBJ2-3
TGCGCCAGCAGCTTGGCCGGGACTAGCGGGGGTACAGATACGCAGTATTTT
CASSLAGTSGGTDTQYF
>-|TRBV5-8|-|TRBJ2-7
TGTGCCAGCACCCGTGGGCCCACCTACGAGCAGTACTTC
CASTRGPTYEQYF
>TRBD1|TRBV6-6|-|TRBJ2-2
TGTGCCAGCAGTCCGGGACAGGGAGGCGGGGAGCTGTTTTTT
CASSPGQGGGELFF
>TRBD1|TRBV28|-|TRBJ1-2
TGTGCCAGCAGTTTATCCGACAGGGGAAGGGGCTACACCTTC
CASSLSDRGRGYTF
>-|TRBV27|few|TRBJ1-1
TGTGCCAGCAGTTTATCACTCGTGCTGCCCCCGGACAGCTTGAACACTGAAGCTTTCTTT
CASSLSLVLPPDSLNTEAFF
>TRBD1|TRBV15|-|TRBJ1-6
TGTGCCACCAGCAGAGAGACAGGGCATTCACCCCTCCACTTT
CATSRETGHSPLHF